The rows below give T cell receptor beta chains drawn from one sample of a study of T cell repertoires in cytomegalovirus infection. These receptors have no known antigen. TCRdb passed the reads through MiXCR, listing each CDR3 protein once. The top ten clones hold 13% of a sample with fewer than 900,000 distinct CDR3 sequences, roughly 29% of them seen once. The starting material was cultured CD8+ T cells from PBMCs, obtained from culture after CMV antigen stimulation. Receptors originate from a human donor in good health (CMV status not recorded). Some clones in this sample may be carry-over from other donors' samples. CDR3s include the opening cysteine and the closing phenylalanine or tryptophan. The D gene is left open where the match is weak. Clone size, where shown, is once, few, many, or a class for clones that have expanded.

J gene: TRBJ2-2; clone size: few; V gene: TRBV29-1; D gene: -; CDR3 protein: CSVEDQGSGTGELFF; CDR3 DNA: TGCAGCGTTGAAGATCAAGGGTCGGGCACCGGGGAGCTGTTTTTT
J gene: TRBJ1-5; clone size: -; V gene: TRBV6-1; D gene: TRBD1; CDR3 protein: CASSKQGSTSNQPQHF; CDR3 DNA: TGTGCCAGCAGTAAACAGGGGAGCACAAGCAATCAGCCCCAGCATTTT
J gene: TRBJ2-5; clone size: many; V gene: TRBV5-1; D gene: TRBD1; CDR3 protein: CASRDRVQETQYF; CDR3 DNA: TGCGCCAGCAGGGACAGGGTCCAAGAGACCCAGTACTTC
J gene: TRBJ1-2; clone size: -; V gene: TRBV27; D gene: TRBD1; CDR3 protein: CASSLSRGTGYNYGYTF; CDR3 DNA: TGTGCCAGCAGTTTATCGAGAGGGACAGGGTATAACTATGGCTACACCTTC
J gene: TRBJ1-1; clone size: -; V gene: TRBV7-4; D gene: -; CDR3 protein: CASSSRGQGDVNTEAFF; CDR3 DNA: TGTGCCAGCAGCTCCCGGGGTCAGGGCGACGTGAACACTGAAGCTTTCTTT
J gene: TRBJ1-5; clone size: -; V gene: TRBV15; D gene: -; CDR3 protein: CATRGDSNQPQHF; CDR3 DNA: TGTGCCACCAGAGGGGATAGCAATCAGCCCCAGCATTTT
J gene: TRBJ2-5; clone size: -; V gene: TRBV20-1; D gene: -; CDR3 protein: CSATSAHETQYF; CDR3 DNA: TGCAGTGCTACATCAGCCCACGAGACCCAGTACTTC
J gene: TRBJ2-5; clone size: few; V gene: TRBV6-5; D gene: TRBD2; CDR3 protein: CASSYSASGGQETQYF; CDR3 DNA: TGTGCCAGCAGTTACTCGGCTAGCGGGGGACAAGAGACCCAGTACTTC
J gene: TRBJ2-1; clone size: -; V gene: TRBV5-6; D gene: TRBD2; CDR3 protein: CASSYSPSGYNEQFF; CDR3 DNA: TGTGCCAGCAGCTATTCGCCTAGCGGGTACAATGAGCAGTTCTTC
J gene: TRBJ2-6; clone size: -; V gene: TRBV4-2; D gene: -; CDR3 protein: CASSLHWASGANVLTF; CDR3 DNA: TGTGCCAGCAGCCTTCACTGGGCGTCTGGGGCCAACGTCCTGACTTTC
J gene: TRBJ2-6; clone size: -; V gene: TRBV19; D gene: -; CDR3 protein: CASSIVDSGANVLTF; CDR3 DNA: TGTGCCAGTAGTATAGTCGACTCTGGGGCCAACGTCCTGACTTTC
J gene: TRBJ2-1; clone size: few; V gene: TRBV11-2; D gene: TRBD1; CDR3 protein: CASTGTGSSEQFF; CDR3 DNA: TGTGCCAGCACGGGGACAGGGTCCAGTGAGCAGTTCTTC
J gene: TRBJ1-5; clone size: -; V gene: TRBV15; D gene: -; CDR3 protein: CATSSEGIQPQHF; CDR3 DNA: TGTGCCACCAGCTCTGAGGGGATCCAGCCCCAGCATTTT
J gene: TRBJ2-7; clone size: many; V gene: TRBV10-3; D gene: TRBD1; CDR3 protein: CAIRGQGIGSQYF; CDR3 DNA: TGTGCCATCAGGGGACAGGGAATAGGTTCGCAGTACTTC
J gene: TRBJ1-1; clone size: -; V gene: TRBV6-5; D gene: -; CDR3 protein: CASNLTPGGSEAFF; CDR3 DNA: TGTGCCAGCAACCTGACCCCCGGGGGCTCTGAAGCTTTCTTT
J gene: TRBJ2-7; clone size: -; V gene: TRBV19; D gene: TRBD1; CDR3 protein: CASSLAGQGLSYEQYF; CDR3 DNA: TGTGCCAGTAGTTTAGCCGGACAGGGGCTCTCCTACGAGCAGTACTTC
J gene: TRBJ2-1; clone size: few; V gene: TRBV4-3; D gene: TRBD1; CDR3 protein: CASSQQTGGWDNEQFF; CDR3 DNA: TGCGCCAGCAGCCAACAAACAGGGGGTTGGGACAATGAGCAGTTCTTC
J gene: TRBJ1-2; clone size: many; V gene: TRBV12-3/TRBV12-4; D gene: TRBD1; CDR3 protein: CASTWGTDNYGYTF; CDR3 DNA: TGTGCCAGCACCTGGGGGACAGACAACTATGGCTACACCTTC
J gene: TRBJ1-1; clone size: few; V gene: TRBV11-2; D gene: -; CDR3 protein: CASSLGTAVGSFF; CDR3 DNA: TGTGCCAGCAGCTTAGGAACGGCGGTAGGTTCTTTCTTT
J gene: TRBJ1-1; clone size: -; V gene: TRBV7-9; D gene: TRBD1; CDR3 protein: CASSPARTGDNEAFF; CDR3 DNA: TGTGCCAGCAGCCCAGCAAGGACAGGGGATAATGAAGCTTTCTTT
J gene: TRBJ1-5; clone size: few; V gene: TRBV4-3; D gene: -; CDR3 protein: CASSQRAGAGQPQHF; CDR3 DNA: TGCGCCAGCAGCCAAAGGGCAGGGGCAGGTCAGCCCCAGCATTTT
J gene: TRBJ1-1; clone size: -; V gene: TRBV20-1; D gene: -; CDR3 protein: CSARSEVNTEAFF; CDR3 DNA: TGCAGTGCTAGATCCGAGGTGAACACTGAAGCTTTCTTT
J gene: TRBJ2-6; clone size: once; V gene: TRBV19; D gene: -; CDR3 protein: CASSIETSFLSGANVLTF; CDR3 DNA: TGTGCCAGTAGTATAGAAACCTCCTTCCTCTCTGGGGCCAACGTCCTGACTTTC
J gene: TRBJ1-1; clone size: many; V gene: TRBV12-3/TRBV12-4; D gene: -; CDR3 protein: CASSFRPGSVNTEAFF; CDR3 DNA: TGTGCCAGCAGTTTTAGGCCGGGGTCCGTGAACACTGAAGCTTTCTTT
J gene: TRBJ2-5; clone size: many; V gene: TRBV28; D gene: -; CDR3 protein: CASSRTLQFQETQYF; CDR3 DNA: TGTGCCAGCAGTCGTACACTACAGTTTCAAGAGACCCAGTACTTC
J gene: TRBJ1-2; clone size: few; V gene: TRBV27; D gene: -; CDR3 protein: CASKGTGPNYGYTF; CDR3 DNA: TGTGCCAGCAAAGGTACGGGTCCTAACTATGGCTACACCTTC
J gene: TRBJ1-2; clone size: -; V gene: TRBV6-2/TRBV6-3; D gene: -; CDR3 protein: CAISRGLGYTF; CDR3 DNA: TGTGCAATCAGCCGGGGGCTCGGCTACACCTTC
J gene: TRBJ2-2; clone size: few; V gene: TRBV4-3; D gene: -; CDR3 protein: CASSQEVGWDPNTGELFF; CDR3 DNA: TGCGCCAGCAGCCAAGAAGTGGGGTGGGACCCGAACACCGGGGAGCTGTTTTTT
J gene: TRBJ1-1; clone size: -; V gene: TRBV11-1; D gene: -; CDR3 protein: CASSFSRQGNTEAFF; CDR3 DNA: TGTGCCAGCAGCTTTTCACGTCAGGGGAACACTGAAGCTTTCTTT
J gene: TRBJ2-5; clone size: many; V gene: TRBV7-6; D gene: -; CDR3 protein: CASSLRLSVIQETQYF; CDR3 DNA: TGTGCCAGCAGCTTAAGGTTGAGCGTTATTCAAGAGACCCAGTACTTC
J gene: TRBJ2-7; clone size: -; V gene: TRBV2; D gene: TRBD2; CDR3 protein: CARGTSGGGDEQYF; CDR3 DNA: TGTGCCAGAGGGACTAGCGGGGGTGGCGACGAGCAGTACTTC
J gene: TRBJ1-1; clone size: -; V gene: TRBV28; D gene: -; CDR3 protein: CASSLWAELNTEAFF; CDR3 DNA: TGTGCCAGCAGTTTATGGGCAGAGTTGAACACTGAAGCTTTCTTT
J gene: TRBJ1-4; clone size: few; V gene: TRBV2; D gene: TRBD1; CDR3 protein: CASRTGEVTNEKLFF; CDR3 DNA: TGTGCCAGCAGAACAGGGGAAGTAACTAATGAAAAACTGTTTTTT
J gene: TRBJ2-3; clone size: few; V gene: TRBV27; D gene: -; CDR3 protein: CASSSPGTPKPLTQYF; CDR3 DNA: TGTGCCAGCAGTTCTCCCGGGACCCCAAAACCCCTCACGCAGTATTTT
J gene: TRBJ2-1; clone size: -; V gene: TRBV19; D gene: TRBD2; CDR3 protein: CASSMSTSGGNEQFF; CDR3 DNA: TGTGCCAGTAGTATGAGTACTAGCGGGGGCAATGAGCAGTTCTTC
J gene: TRBJ1-5; clone size: many; V gene: TRBV13; D gene: TRBD1; CDR3 protein: CASSLGRGRNQPQHF; CDR3 DNA: TGTGCCAGCAGCTTAGGCAGGGGGCGCAATCAGCCCCAGCATTTT
J gene: TRBJ1-3; clone size: -; V gene: TRBV5-3; D gene: TRBD1; CDR3 protein: CASSADRIANTIYF; CDR3 DNA: TGTGCCAGCAGCGCGGACAGGATTGCAAACACCATATATTTT
J gene: TRBJ1-1; clone size: -; V gene: TRBV7-2; D gene: -; CDR3 protein: CASREQGSDFTEAFF; CDR3 DNA: TGTGCCAGCAGGGAACAGGGTAGTGACTTCACTGAAGCTTTCTTT
J gene: TRBJ1-2; clone size: -; V gene: TRBV7-6; D gene: -; CDR3 protein: CASSSRQVFLYGYTF; CDR3 DNA: TGTGCCAGCAGCTCCCGACAGGTTTTTCTCTATGGCTACACCTTC
J gene: TRBJ2-1; clone size: -; V gene: TRBV28; D gene: -; CDR3 protein: CASSSYTGMRSNEQFF; CDR3 DNA: TGTGCCAGCAGTTCCTATACAGGCATGCGGTCCAATGAGCAGTTCTTC
J gene: TRBJ2-7; clone size: few; V gene: TRBV19; D gene: -; CDR3 protein: CASSIGGADYRMEQYF; CDR3 DNA: TGTGCCAGTAGTATAGGAGGGGCGGACTACCGGATGGAGCAGTACTTC
J gene: TRBJ2-3; clone size: few; V gene: TRBV6-6; D gene: -; CDR3 protein: CASTGQLSLPTDTQYF; CDR3 DNA: TGTGCCAGCACCGGACAGCTAAGCTTACCCACAGATACGCAGTATTTT